What follows is one T cell receptor (beta chain) and its context. No antigen is known for it. Described treatment: about 20 received Ad26.COV2.S at low or high dose, single or two shots; several received placebo; per-sample allocation not given. Samples analyzed were those drawn on day 63 after the first vaccine or placebo injection. These data come from a study of Ad26.COV2.S vaccination and SARS-CoV-2 variants. In the study overall: As a participant in COV1001, the donor was in the Ad26.COV2.S trial arm. The vaccine Ad26.COV2.S was put into the muscle once, or twice with 56 days between.

Germline CDR1 reads LGHNA; CDR2 reads YSLEER. V lost 4 bases and J lost 6; bases outside the gene matches: 11. This CDR3 region has 18 residues. Some clones are missing from TCRdb's copy, which holds only in-frame ones; the method was immunoSEQ multiplex PCR. The repertoire holds 300,000 to 350,000 clones, with about 88% as singletons. Study-level findings and limits: Total T cell responses were possibly underestimated by TCR breadth and depth analyses. It was vaccine recipients, not placebo recipients, who had the higher spike-specific TCR breadth.

The TCR comes from a person between 18 and 60 years old who received the Ad26.COV2.S COVID-19 vaccine or a placebo. Sequences were derived from peripheral blood, sampled in a trial of Ad26.COV2.S vaccine versus placebo. The gene calls are TRBV4-3 and TRBJ2-2, with 13 nucleotides matching TRBD2. CDR3 DNA: TGCGCCAGCAGCCCAGGACTAGCGGGAGCGGTCGGGTCCGGGGAGCTGTTTTTT. Its protein is CASSPGLAGAVGSGELFF.